This entry lists 11 T cell receptor beta chains sequenced from one sample in a study of early T cells in non-severe SARS-CoV-2 infection. Each CDR3 protein gets one entry after TCRdb re-called the 5' RACE reads with MiXCR. Of about 66,000 distinct CDR3 sequences in the sample, approximately 9% were seen once. Sequenced sample: whole blood. The source is an adult who was a healthcare worker with PCR-confirmed SARS-CoV-2 infection or an uninfected control (not recorded which).

V is TRBV30 and J is TRBJ1-5, with D maybe TRBD1 (6 bases). Looked up from germline, CDR1 is GTSNPN and CDR2 is SVGIG (reference sequence). Trimming cost V 4 bases and J 0 bases, with 7 bases left between them. CDR3 length: 13 amino acids. The CDR3: CAWTGDSNQPQHF. The DNA of the CDR3 is TGTGCCTGGACAGGGGATAGCAATCAGCCCCAGCATTTT.

The chain couples TRBV19 to TRBJ1-4; 9 bases align to TRBD1. The CDR3 has 14 amino acids. CDR1 and CDR2 (germline): LNHDA, SQIVND (reference sequence). Germline trimming cut 5 bases from V and 8 bases from J; bases unmatched to any gene: 6. The DNA of the CDR3 is TGTGCCAGTAGTCTACAGGGGGCGGAGGAAAAACTGTTTTTT. Its protein product is CASSLQGAEEKLFF.

The J gene is TRBJ2-1, the V gene TRBV4-2; no clear D. Looked up from germline, CDR1 is LGHNA and CDR2 is YNFKEQ. The CDR3 length is 14 residues. The V and J ends lost 3 bases and 1 base respectively, with 7 bases between them. The CDR3 loop reads CASSQGGSYNEQFF. CDR3 coding DNA: TGTGCCAGCAGCCAGGGCGGATCCTACAATGAGCAGTTCTTC.

This clonotype was observed a few times. This chain connects TRBV5-6 to TRBJ2-4; D is ambiguous. Trimming pared 3 bases from V and 0 bases from J, leaving 13 bases between. Germline V lookup: CDR1 SGHDT, CDR2 YYEEEE. This CDR3 is built from 16 residues. The CDR3 nucleotides read TGTGCCAGCAGCTCGAGGATGTTTCTAGCCAAAAACATTCAGTACTTC. Protein: CASSSRMFLAKNIQYF.

The sample holds a few counts of this clonotype. The chain joins TRBV7-2 to TRBJ2-1; D possibly corresponds to TRBD1 (6 bases). Germline CDR1 SGHTA, CDR2 FQGNSA. Trimming removed 7 bases at V and 6 bases at J, with 16 bases between. CDR3 size: 14 residues. CDR3 region: CASTRSTGRNEQFF. The CDR3 DNA is TGTGCCAGCACCCGGTCGACAGGTCGCAATGAGCAGTTCTTC.

This chain uses TRBV5-5 with TRBJ1-3, with D unresolved. V was cut by 1 base and J by 14 bases, with 10 bases left in between. There are 11 residues in the CDR3. Per the germline V gene, CDR1 is SGHKS and CDR2 is YYEKEE (reference sequence). The CDR3 DNA sequence: TGTGCCAGCAGCTTGAAGCAGGTCTTATATTTT. This gives the protein CASSLKQVLYF. Looking up the rest from reference TRBV5-5 and TRBJ1-3 gives the full variable domain: DAGVTQSPTHLIKTRGQQVTLRCSPISGHKSVSWYQQVLGQGPQFIFQYYEKEERGRGNFPDRFSARQFPNYSSELNVNALLLGDSALYLCASSLKQVLYFGEGSWLTVV.

The rearrangement links TRBV20-1 to TRBJ2-1; no clear D. Trimming pared 2 bases from V and 7 bases from J, leaving 12 bases between. The germline V gene encodes CDR1 DFQATT and CDR2 SNEGSKA (reference sequence). This CDR3 has 13 residues. The CDR3 loop is CSARTPRTNEQFF. The CDR3 DNA reads TGCAGTGCTAGAACCCCGAGAACGAATGAGCAGTTCTTC.

The rearrangement links TRBV7-2 to TRBJ1-1, with D possibly matching TRBD1 (6 bases). The CDR3 loop spans 14 amino acids. CDR1 is SGHTA, CDR2 FQGNSA, per germline. Trimming took 5 bases from V and 5 from J, leaving 15 bases between them. CDR3 coding DNA: TGTGCCAGCAGCCACCCGGGGAGGGGGACTGAAGCTTTCTTT. Amino acid sequence: CASSHPGRGTEAFF.

This clonotype has ten or more counts. The genes are TRBV11-2 and TRBJ2-3; D ambiguous. The CDR3 runs to 14 residues. Germline V gene lookup returns CDR1 SGHAT and CDR2 FQNNGV. Trimming removed 2 bases at V and 2 bases at J, with 8 bases between. For the CDR3, the DNA is TGTGCCAGCAGCTTACTCCTATCCACAGATACGCAGTATTTT. Protein: CASSLLLSTDTQYF.

At least ten counts were recorded for this clonotype. This sequence joins TRBV7-9 and TRBJ1-5; maybe TRBD1 (5 bases). Looked up from germline, CDR1 is SEHNR and CDR2 is FQNEAQ (reference sequence). The V end lost 8 bases, the J end lost 1 base, and 15 bases lay between the germline ends. The CDR3 extends over 15 amino acids. The CDR3: CASAPMGGSNQPQHF. The CDR3 DNA is TGTGCCAGCGCCCCGATGGGGGGGAGCAATCAGCCCCAGCATTTT.

The rearrangement links TRBV27 to TRBJ2-3; 14 bases are a match to TRBD2. The CDR3 sequence is 16 residues long. V lost 5 bases, J lost 7 bases, and 8 bases stayed unmatched. Germline CDR1 MNHEY, CDR2 SMNVEV (reference sequence). Here the CDR3 reads CASSLRGLAGEYTQYF. DNA of the CDR3: TGTGCCAGCAGTCTGCGGGGACTAGCGGGAGAATATACGCAGTATTTT.